The 16 T cell receptor beta chains reported below all come from one sample, sequenced in a study of CD8 T cells in ankylosing spondylitis. Each CDR3 protein gets one entry after TCRdb re-called the 5' RACE reads with MiXCR. This sample yields under 30,000 distinct CDR3 sequences, of which roughly 13% are seen a single time; about 32% belongs to the top ten. The sequencing sample was made of blood. These receptors originate from a male donor with ankylosing spondylitis or in good health (not recorded which).

This clonotype was recorded many times. The gene calls are TRBV21-1 and TRBJ1-5. TRBV21-1 is a listed pseudogene. The CDR3 sequence is 13 residues long. The CDR3 region is CASNVRSNQPQHF. CDR3 coding DNA: TGTGCCAGCAATGTAAGGAGCAATCAGCCCCAGCATTTT.

This clonotype was detected a few times. This chain uses TRBV9 with TRBJ2-1; 13 bases agree with TRBD2. Germline V CDR1 and CDR2: SGDLS, YYNGEE. V lost 1 base, J lost 2 bases, and 3 bases stayed unmatched. The CDR3 has 17 residues. The CDR3 coding sequence is TGTGCCAGCAGCGTAACGACTAGCGGGGGGACCTACAATGAGCAGTTCTTC. Its translation is CASSVTTSGGTYNEQFF.

The chain couples TRBV5-1 to TRBJ2-7, with 7 bases aligning to TRBD1. Germline-derived CDR1 and CDR2 are SGHRS and YFSETQ. The CDR3 consists of 14 residues. J gave up 5 bases and V 1 base, and 6 bases lay outside the gene matches. CDR3 sequence reads: CASSLKQGIDEQYF. The CDR3 DNA reads as TGCGCCAGCAGCTTGAAACAGGGGATCGACGAGCAGTACTTC.

This clonotype occurred many times. The gene calls are TRBV6-2 or TRBV6-3 and TRBJ1-6; tentatively, D is TRBD1 (5 bases). V was clipped by 6 bases and J by 7 bases, with 10 bases between them. This CDR3 is built from 13 residues. Germline lookup yields CDR1 MNHEY and CDR2 SVGEGT. This CDR3 is CASRTGGNSPLHF. In DNA form, the CDR3 reads TGTGCCAGCAGAACGGGGGGAAATTCACCCCTCCACTTT.

This clonotype was seen at least ten times. The chain joins TRBV7-2 to TRBJ2-1; a possible D gene is TRBD1 (6 bases). CDR1 SGHTA and CDR2 FQGNSA come from the germline V gene. CDR3 size: 14 residues. The germline V and J ends were trimmed by 5 bases and 1 base, with 9 bases remaining between them. Here the CDR3 DNA reads TGTGCCAGCAGCAAGGACAGTTCCTACAATGAGCAGTTCTTC. Its translation is CASSKDSSYNEQFF.

The chain uses TRBV5-5 and TRBJ2-4; D not resolved. CDR3 size: 14 residues. Trimming took 2 bases from V and 6 from J, leaving 12 bases between them. Germline CDR1 reads SGHKS; CDR2 reads YYEKEE (reference sequence). CDR3 DNA sequence: TGTGCCAGCAGCTTAGTCACAATTGGAAACATTCAGTACTTC. Its protein product is CASSLVTIGNIQYF.

This clonotype has more than one count but fewer than ten. The chain couples TRBV7-2 to TRBJ2-3, with D unresolved. CDR1 and CDR2 from the germline V gene are SGHTA and FQGNSA. V dropped 5 bases and J dropped 2 bases, with 17 bases sitting between them. The CDR3 contains 16 residues. The CDR3, as DNA: TGTGCCAGCAGCAGCGAACCTTCCCCCCCCACAGATACGCAGTATTTT. Its translation: CASSSEPSPPTDTQYF.

The sample holds many counts of this clonotype. The V gene is TRBV11-1, the J gene TRBJ2-5, with D tentatively TRBD2 (6 bases). Deletions cut 5 bases from V and 5 bases from J, with 12 bases between. Per the germline V gene, CDR1 is SGHAT and CDR2 is FQDESV (reference sequence). The CDR3 length is 13 residues. The CDR3 protein is CASSRGFGETQYF. CDR3 DNA sequence: TGTGCCAGCAGCCGGGGGTTTGGGGAGACCCAGTACTTC.

This chain joins TRBV12-3 or TRBV12-4 and TRBJ1-5; D is ambiguous. With 8 bases removed from V and 0 bases from J, the gap between germline ends came to 8 bases. CDR3 length equals 13 residues. The CDR3 DNA reads as TGTGCCAGCGTTACTGGTAGCAATCAGCCCCAGCATTTT. Amino acids: CASVTGSNQPQHF.

In its sample, this clonotype was seen many times. The chain employs TRBV7-2 and TRBJ2-7; 11 nucleotides align to TRBD2. CDR3 length equals 17 residues. The V and J ends lost 1 base and 4 bases, in that order; junction bases with no gene match: 9. The germline CDR1 and CDR2 sequences are SGHTA and FQGNSA. The DNA for the CDR3 is TGTGCCAGCAGCTTAGGAAGGTCCGGGACTAGCGGATACGAGCAGTACTTC. Protein product: CASSLGRSGTSGYEQYF.

The sample holds many counts of this clonotype. V is TRBV28 and J is TRBJ2-2; D is undetermined. The CDR3 consists of 14 residues. The ends were cut back, 7 bases at V and 3 bases at J, with 12 bases in the middle. CDR1 and CDR2 from the germline V gene are MDHEN and SYDVKM. CDR3 protein: CASTYVRDTGELFF. The CDR3 DNA reads TGTGCCAGCACCTACGTACGGGACACCGGGGAGCTGTTTTTT. Using reference TRBV28 and TRBJ2-2 for the parts outside the CDR3, the full variable domain is DVKVTQSSRYLVKRTGEKVFLECVQDMDHENMFWYRQDPGLGLRLIYFSYDVKMKEKGDIPEGYSVSREKKERFSLILESASTNQTSMYLCASTYVRDTGELFFGEGSRLTVL.

This clonotype was seen at least ten times. The chain has TRBV25-1 and TRBJ2-3; 9 nucleotides align to TRBD2. The length of the CDR3 is 15 residues. The V and J ends lost 0 bases and 6 bases, in that order; junction bases with no gene match: 4. Germline-derived CDR1 and CDR2 are MGHDK and SYGVNS. CDR3 in amino acids: CASSEYSGSVDTQYF. CDR3 bases: TGTGCCAGCAGTGAATATAGCGGGAGTGTGGATACGCAGTATTTT.

This clonotype has ten or more counts. V is TRBV7-2 and J is TRBJ2-3; TRBD2 might be the D (6 bases). The CDR3 is made up of 16 amino acids. V lost 1 base to trimming and J lost 1 base, with 12 bases between them. Germline-derived CDR1 and CDR2 are SGHTA and FQGNSA. CDR3 DNA sequence: TGTGCCAGCAGCTTAGTTGGGGGGACGGGCACAGATACGCAGTATTTT. Its translation is CASSLVGGTGTDTQYF.

The gene calls are TRBV12-3 or TRBV12-4 and TRBJ2-2, with TRBD1 as a possible D gene (6 bases). Deletions cut 6 bases from V and 5 bases from J, with 10 bases between. This CDR3 spans 13 amino acids. CDR3 in DNA: TGTGCCAGCAGCAGGGGTTGGACCGGGGAGCTGTTTTTT. Residues: CASSRGWTGELFF.

This clonotype came up many times. This sequence joins TRBV29-1 and TRBJ2-2; perhaps TRBD2 as D (6 bases). The length of the CDR3 is 14 residues. V was trimmed by 4 bases and J by 5 bases, leaving 14 bases between them. Looked up from germline, CDR1 is SQVTM and CDR2 is ANQGSEA. CDR3 DNA: TGCAGCGTTGCTGCTAGCGCAAGGACCGGGGAGCTGTTTTTT. This gives the protein CSVAASARTGELFF.

This clonotype showed up just a few times. The chain uses TRBV29-1 and TRBJ2-2; D may be TRBD1 or TRBD2 (5 bases each). The CDR3 runs 15 residues. Trimming pared 7 bases from V and 0 bases from J, leaving 15 bases between. The V gene's germline CDR1 is SQVTM and CDR2 ANQGSEA. CDR3 DNA sequence: TGCAGCGCTGAGGGGTCCGCGCCGAACACCGGGGAGCTGTTTTTT. Amino acids: CSAEGSAPNTGELFF.